The clone carrying this T cell receptor beta chain has a handful of counts. The target antigen is unknown. The record originates from a study of Ad26.COV2.S vaccination and SARS-CoV-2 variants. Study-level background: Participants got Ad26.COV2.S intramuscularly, once or twice 56 days apart.

The CDR3 is made up of 17 amino acids. Profiled with immunoSEQ multiplex PCR; TCRdb holds only in-frame clones, not every one. The repertoire includes 240,000 or so clones, around 89% of them detected once, and 9.5% to 12% sits in the top ten. General observations from the study: People who got the vaccine or the placebo had similar non-spike TCR breadth.

Treatment reported: roughly 20 received Ad26.COV2.S at low or high dose, single or two shots; a few received placebo; per-sample allocation not given. Following the first vaccine or placebo injection, samples were taken on day 63. Wuhan-strain spike was delivered by a replication-incompetent Ad26 vector. This specimen was peripheral blood, taken in a trial of Ad26.COV2.S vaccine versus placebo. The receptor was derived from a person between 18 and 59 years old who received the Ad26.COV2.S COVID-19 vaccine or a placebo. This chain joins TRBV12-2 and TRBJ1-5; the D call in the table, TRBD1, was not verified against the DNA. TRBV12-2 is listed as a pseudogene. CDR3 in DNA: TGTGCAAGTCGCTCCGGGACAGGGACCCAACGGAATCAGCCCCAGCATTTT. It translates to CASRSGTGTQRNQPQHF.